This T cell receptor (beta chain) appears in the sequencing data of a study of CXCR3-negative and CXCR3-positive naive CD8 T cells. Note on this clonotype: What it binds is unknown.

Study-level findings and limits: TRBV-TRBJ usage was alike in naive CXCR3-negative and CXCR3-positive cells but differed in memory cells.

CDR1 is LNHDA and CDR2 is SQIVND in the germline V gene (reference sequence). There are 14 residues in the CDR3. All TRB cDNA libraries came from 5' RACE performed with UMI labels. From the 5' RACE reads, TCRdb lists one entry per CDR3 protein and no DNA. The sample totals about 62,000 distinct CDR3 sequences. The material sequenced was naive CXCR3- CD8+ T cells from blood. Subset in this sample: CD45RO-CCR7+CD27+CD95- naive CD8+ T cells lacking CXCR3 (TNR3-). The receptor was derived from a human donor in good health. Some clones in this sample may be carry-over from other donors' samples. The rearrangement uses TRBV19 and TRBJ1-5. CDR3 in amino acids: CASSREDGWEPQHF.